Listed below are T cell receptor beta chains from one sample, sequenced in a study of control samples from healthy donors and cancer patients. TCRdb's table, derived via immunoSEQ multiplex PCR, lists solely in-frame clones and lacks some. Of 8,000 to 11,000 clones in the sample, about nine tenths are singletons; the top ten hold about 21%. The sample was PBMCs. The receptors were gathered from a man aged 60 to 69 with colorectal cancer. Each CDR3 is given with its conserved first and last residue. Fields, in order: V gene, J gene, D gene, clone size, CDR3 DNA, CDR3 protein. D genes are given only for firm matches. The size field is filled for only some rows; it gives once, few, many or a size class.

TRBV5-6	TRBJ2-1	.	.	TGTGCCAGCAGCAGGACGGGGGCCAACCTCTACAATGAGCAGTTCTTC	CASSRTGANLYNEQFF
TRBV13	TRBJ1-3	.	.	TGTGCCAGCAGCCCCGGACAGAACTCTGGAAACACCATATATTTT	CASSPGQNSGNTIYF
TRBV9	TRBJ2-3	TRBD2	.	TGTGCCAGCAGCATACTAGCGGGGGGGATCACAGATACGCAGTATTTT	CASSILAGGITDTQYF
TRBV18	TRBJ1-1	.	.	TGTGCCAGCTCACCCCGGGCCGGTGGGAACACTGAAGCTTTCTTT	CASSPRAGGNTEAFF
TRBV6-4	TRBJ2-4	.	.	TGTGCCAGCGAAACAGGGGAGGTTTGGGGAAACATTCAGTACTTC	CASETGEVWGNIQYF
TRBV20-1	TRBJ1-5	.	.	TGCAGTGCTAGTAGTACGGGCCGGACCGGACGAGGCAATCAGCCCCAGCATTTT	CSASSTGRTGRGNQPQHF
TRBV25-1	TRBJ2-7	.	once	TGTGCCAGCAGTGATCCCGGGACTGATTCCTACGAGCAGTACTTC	CASSDPGTDSYEQYF
TRBV4-2	TRBJ2-7	.	.	TGTGCCAGCAGCCAAGTCTTCATAGGCTCCTACGAGCAGTACTTC	CASSQVFIGSYEQYF
TRBV4-1	TRBJ1-2	.	.	TGCGCCAGCCGGGGGCAGACGACTTTCTATGGCTACACCTTC	CASRGQTTFYGYTF
TRBV9	TRBJ2-7	TRBD1	.	TGTGCCAGCAGCGTATCGGGACAGGGGTTCTACGAGCAGTACTTC	CASSVSGQGFYEQYF
TRBV28	TRBJ2-2	.	.	TGTGCCAGCAGTGTGACAGGGAACACCGGGGAGCTGTTTTTT	CASSVTGNTGELFF
TRBV2	TRBJ2-5	.	.	TGTGCCAGCAGTGGGCGGTTTTTGGCACCGCAAGAGACCCAGTACTTC	CASSGRFLAPQETQYF
TRBV4-1	TRBJ1-3	.	once	TGCGCCAGCAGCCGTCCTGGAAACACCATATATTTT	CASSRPGNTIYF
TRBV4-1	TRBJ2-7	TRBD1	.	TGCGCCAGCAGCCAAGAGATAATACAGGGGCGGTACGAGCAGTACTTC	CASSQEIIQGRYEQYF
TRBV19	TRBJ1-1	.	.	TGTGCCAGTAGGGACCCAGAGGGAAGTACTGAAGCTTTCTTT	CASRDPEGSTEAFF
TRBV6-4	TRBJ1-5	TRBD1	.	TGTGCCAGCAGTGCTATGGACAGGGTAGGGTTTCAGCCCCAGCATTTT	CASSAMDRVGFQPQHF
TRBV4-2	TRBJ2-5	.	.	TGTGCCAGCAGCCAGGCTTATATCGGGGAGACCCAGTACTTC	CASSQAYIGETQYF
TRBV28	TRBJ1-3	TRBD1	few	TGTGCCAGCCGAACCCCAGGGGGCGGAAACACCATATATTTT	CASRTPGGGNTIYF
TRBV5-1	TRBJ2-3	TRBD2	.	TGCGCCAGCATTGAAGAGCGGGGTACGCAGTATTTT	CASIEERGTQYF
TRBV11-2	TRBJ2-7	.	.	TGTGCCAGCAGCTTCAATCGGGACCCCGCCTACGAGCAGTACTTC	CASSFNRDPAYEQYF
TRBV2	TRBJ1-2	.	.	TGTGCCAGCAGGACCCTCCTACAGCGAACTAACTATGGCTACACCTTC	CASRTLLQRTNYGYTF
TRBV9	TRBJ2-2	.	hyperexpanded	TGTGCCAGCAGCGTCAAGACCGGGACCGCGAACACCGGGGAGCTGTTTTTT	CASSVKTGTANTGELFF
TRBV5-4	TRBJ2-2	TRBD2	once	TGTGCCAGCAGCTTGGACTGGGGGGGTTCCGGGGAGCTGTTTTTT	CASSLDWGGSGELFF
TRBV27	TRBJ2-2	.	.	TGTGCCAGCAGTTTGGGAGGGGGAAGCGCCGGGGAGCTGTTTTTT	CASSLGGGSAGELFF
TRBV2	TRBJ2-3	.	.	TGTGCCAGCAGTCTGGGGGATACGCAGTATTTT	CASSLGDTQYF
TRBV19	TRBJ1-1	.	.	TGTGCCGCCGGGGGATCCAACACTGAAGCTTTCTTT	CAAGGSNTEAFF
TRBV4-3	TRBJ2-7	TRBD2	.	TGCGCCAGCAGCCAAAACGGAGCGGGGGCTACTCAGTACTTC	CASSQNGAGATQYF
TRBV9	TRBJ1-2	.	.	TGTGCCAGCAGCCCGACAGGCAACTATGGCTACACCTTC	CASSPTGNYGYTF
TRBV6-2/TRBV6-3	TRBJ2-7	TRBD1	.	TGTGCCAGCAGTTACGGCAGGGGGCTTTTGTGGGAGCAGTACTTC	CASSYGRGLLWEQYF
TRBV5-4	TRBJ1-2	.	.	TGTGCCAGCAGCTTATCGGCTAACTATGGCTACACCTTC	CASSLSANYGYTF
TRBV7-2	TRBJ1-1	TRBD1	once	TGTGCCAGCAGCGCCCGGACAGGGGCGAACACTGAAGCTTTCTTT	CASSARTGANTEAFF
TRBV6-6	TRBJ1-1	.	.	TGTGCCAGCAGTTACGGTCGTGGGGGTCATTATGAAGCTTTCTTT	CASSYGRGGHYEAFF
TRBV11-2	TRBJ2-7	.	few	TGTGCCAGCAGTTCCCCTCGGGACCGCTCCTACGAGCAGTACTTC	CASSSPRDRSYEQYF
TRBV9	TRBJ2-7	.	.	TGTGCCAGCAGCGCGGAGGGTTCAGTGCAGTACTTC	CASSAEGSVQYF
TRBV11-3	TRBJ2-2	.	.	TGTGCCAGCAGCCAGAGGGACCCCGGGGAGCTGTTTTTT	CASSQRDPGELFF
TRBV4-3	TRBJ1-2	TRBD1	.	TGCGCCAGCAGCCAAGATATTGCGGACAGGGGGCTTAACTATGGCTACACCTTC	CASSQDIADRGLNYGYTF
TRBV7-9	TRBJ1-4	.	.	TGTGCCAGCAGCCAAGGGAGGGTGGAGGAAAAACTGTTTTTT	CASSQGRVEEKLFF
TRBV3-1/TRBV3-2	TRBJ1-5	.	.	TGTGCCAGCAGCCAAACGGTCCCTGCAAGATCAGGGATGAGCAATCAGCCCCAGCATTTT	CASSQTVPARSGMSNQPQHF
TRBV29-1	TRBJ2-1	.	.	TGCAGCGTTGACCTAGAAGGGCAGTTCTTC	CSVDLEGQFF
TRBV27	TRBJ1-6	.	.	TGTGCCAGCAGCACCCAGGGGACTGAGAATTCACCCCTCCACTTT	CASSTQGTENSPLHF
TRBV29-1	TRBJ2-1	.	.	TGCAGCGTTGGTCAGGATTACTACTACAATGAGCAGTTCTTC	CSVGQDYYYNEQFF
TRBV13	TRBJ1-2	.	few	TGTGCCAGCAGCTTCCGGTCTGCCAATTATGGCTACACCTTC	CASSFRSANYGYTF
TRBV15	TRBJ2-3	.	.	TGTGCCACCAGCAGAGGAACAGATACGCAGTATTTT	CATSRGTDTQYF
TRBV5-1	TRBJ1-1	.	.	TGCGCCAGCAGCGTAGGTTTGAGGGATATGAACACTGAAGCTTTCTTT	CASSVGLRDMNTEAFF
TRBV5-8	TRBJ1-3	.	once	TGTGCCAGCAGCTTGTGGGGGATTCTCTCTGGAAACACCATATATTTT	CASSLWGILSGNTIYF
TRBV28	TRBJ1-1	.	.	TGTGCCAGCACAGGTGGCTCTGAAGCTTTCTTT	CASTGGSEAFF
TRBV6-2/TRBV6-3	TRBJ2-2	.	.	TGTGCCAGCAGTTACGGGGAATCGGACACCGGGGAGCTGTTTTTT	CASSYGESDTGELFF
TRBV28	TRBJ2-2	.	.	TGTGCCAGCAGTTTAGTGGGCGGGGAGCTGTTTTTT	CASSLVGGELFF
TRBV27	TRBJ1-5	TRBD1	.	TGTGCCAGCACCTCCGGACAGGGGCACCAGCCCCAGCATTTT	CASTSGQGHQPQHF
TRBV7-3	TRBJ1-6	.	.	TGTGCCAGCAGCCCGGCCTATAATTCACCCCTCCACTTT	CASSPAYNSPLHF
TRBV19	TRBJ2-3	.	.	TGTGCCAGTAGTATAGATTGGGGGGCAGGCACAGATACGCAGTATTTT	CASSIDWGAGTDTQYF
TRBV11-2	TRBJ2-1	TRBD1	.	TGTGCCAGCAGCTCCTTACAGGGGATCCGGGGTCAGCAGTTCTTC	CASSSLQGIRGQQFF
TRBV27	TRBJ1-1	.	.	TGTGCCAGCAGTTTATTAGGGGGGTCTGTTGAAGCTTTCTTT	CASSLLGGSVEAFF
TRBV6-1	TRBJ1-4	.	.	TGTGCCAGCAGTGAAAATCCAGGCTCTAATGAAAAACTGTTTTTT	CASSENPGSNEKLFF
TRBV5-1	TRBJ2-1	TRBD2	.	TGCGCCAGCAGTGGGACTAGCGGGGGCTCCTACAATGAGCAGTTCTTC	CASSGTSGGSYNEQFF
TRBV6-5	TRBJ1-2	.	.	TGTGCCAGCACGGCGGATCCCCACTATGGCTACACCTTC	CASTADPHYGYTF
TRBV5-1	TRBJ2-3	TRBD2	once	TGCGCCAGCAGCTTCAGCGGGGCAAGTGATACGCAGTATTTT	CASSFSGASDTQYF
TRBV9	TRBJ1-1	.	.	TGTGCCAGCAGCGCTCGGGGTTTTAGTAGGACTGAAGCTTTCTTT	CASSARGFSRTEAFF
TRBV11-3	TRBJ1-2	.	.	TGTGCCAGCAGCTTAGTCGGACTACTTAACTATGGCTACACCTTC	CASSLVGLLNYGYTF
TRBV5-1	TRBJ2-2	.	.	TGCGCCAGCAGCTTGGCAGGGAATTGGCCGAACACCGGGGAGCTGTTTTTT	CASSLAGNWPNTGELFF